The T cell receptor (beta chain) described here comes from a study of blood T cell repertoires in COVID-19. Study details: Spain, Italy and the United States supplied samples that represented acute and convalescent COVID-19. T cells, B-cell-depleted T cells, or PBMCs supplied cDNA or gDNA.

In the source study's methods: Amplification of reference gene primers provided the estimated nucleated cell counts. This table comes from immunoSEQ multiplex PCR, and its TCRdb copy is limited to in-frame clones, with some not included. That table supplies the V and J calls and clone size; D and trimming were determined from the DNA. In the table there are approximately 210,000 clones, 89% of which are singletons. The sequencing input was peripheral blood. The clonotype comes from a woman in her thirties or forties with acute or convalescent COVID-19.

The chain's CDR3 is CASSRRQGAGKTQYF. The CDR3 region has the DNA TGTGCCAGCAGTCGACGACAGGGGGCAGGGAAGACCCAGTACTTC. This chain links TRBV6-5 with TRBJ2-5, with 10 bases aligning to TRBD1. The V and J ends lost 5 bases and 6 bases, in that order; junction bases with no gene match: 9. The CDR3 totals 15 residues. Germline values: CDR1 MNHEY, CDR2 SVGAGI.